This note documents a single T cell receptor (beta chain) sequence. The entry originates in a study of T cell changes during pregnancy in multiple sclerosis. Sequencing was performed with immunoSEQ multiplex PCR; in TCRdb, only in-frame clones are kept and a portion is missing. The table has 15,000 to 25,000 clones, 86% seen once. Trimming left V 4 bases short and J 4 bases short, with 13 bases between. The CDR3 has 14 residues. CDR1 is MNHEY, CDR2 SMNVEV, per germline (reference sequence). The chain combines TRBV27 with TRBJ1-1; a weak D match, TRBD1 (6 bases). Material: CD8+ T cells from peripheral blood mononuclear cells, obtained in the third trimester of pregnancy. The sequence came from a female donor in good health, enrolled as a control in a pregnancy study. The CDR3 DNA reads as TGTGCCAGCAGTTCGACAGGTGACGGCACTGAAGCTTTCTTT. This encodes CASSSTGDGTEAFF.